The 16 T cell receptor beta chains presented below share a single source sample, sequenced in a study of cytomegalovirus exposure and HLA in healthy donors. Assay used: immunoSEQ multiplex PCR; TCRdb lists only in-frame clones, some missing. The sample consists of roughly 330,000 clones, about nine tenths of them appearing once. The sequenced sample was PBMCs. All receptors come from a woman aged 30 to 39 in good health and CMV-seropositive.

The J gene is TRBJ1-1, the V gene TRBV6-5; weak D call: TRBD1 (5 bases). The CDR3 covers 14 residues. V gave up 4 bases and J gave up 1 base, with 10 bases separating them. Germline CDR1 reads MNHEY; CDR2 reads SVGAGI. The CDR3 reads CASSLIQGNTEAFF. The CDR3 DNA sequence: TGTGCCAGCAGTTTGATCCAGGGGAACACTGAAGCTTTCTTT.

V usage is TRBV5-1 and J usage is TRBJ2-1; a weak D match, TRBD2 (5 bases). CDR1 is SGHRS and CDR2 is YFSETQ in the germline V gene. The CDR3 runs 14 residues. Trimming cost V 5 bases and J 3 bases, with 12 bases left between them. The CDR3: CASRSSGLYNEQFF. The CDR3 region has the DNA TGCGCCAGCAGATCCAGCGGACTCTACAATGAGCAGTTCTTC.

The V gene is TRBV7-2, the J gene TRBJ2-1, with 10 positions matching TRBD1. CDR3 size: 14 residues. Per the germline V gene, CDR1 is SGHTA and CDR2 is FQGNSA. J lost 8 bases, V lost 3 bases, and 4 bases had no gene match. CDR3 sequence reads: CASSFQTGGDEQFF. The DNA of the CDR3 is TGTGCCAGCAGCTTTCAGACAGGGGGCGATGAGCAGTTCTTC.

V and J are TRBV7-8 and TRBJ2-5; D possibly matches TRBD1 or TRBD2 (5 bases each). The CDR3 runs 13 residues. The V gene lost 1 base and the J gene lost 9 bases, with 12 bases spanning the gap. From germline, CDR1 is SGHVS and CDR2 FQNEAQ. CDR3 DNA sequence: TGTGCCAGCAGCTTAGGACAGCGAGCGGCCCAGTACTTC. This encodes CASSLGQRAAQYF. The whole variable domain, remainder taken from reference TRBV7-8 and TRBJ2-5, is GAGVSQSPRYKVAKRGQDVALRCDPISGHVSLFWYQQALGQGPEFLTYFQNEAQLDKSGLPSDRFFAERPEGSVSTLKIQRTQQEDSAVYLCASSLGQRAAQYFGPGTRLLVL.

V gene TRBV4-3 combines with J gene TRBJ1-1; D is possibly TRBD1 (6 bases). This CDR3 has 17 amino acids. Per germline, CDR1 LGHNA and CDR2 YSLEER. V was trimmed by 1 base and J by 0 bases, leaving 15 bases between them. The CDR3 sequence: CASSQGPGQPMNTEAFF. The CDR3 region has the DNA TGCGCCAGCAGCCAAGGTCCCGGACAGCCTATGAACACTGAAGCTTTCTTT.

Comments on this clone: Within the sample, other DNA sequences also encode this same CDR3. The rearrangement joins TRBV7-9 to TRBJ2-5; D remains unclear. V gave up 5 bases and J gave up 5 bases, with 9 bases separating them. CDR1 SEHNR and CDR2 FQNEAQ come from the germline V gene (reference sequence). The CDR3 contains 12 residues. CDR3 nucleotides: TGTGCCAGCAGCCCTCTGGGCGAGACCCAGTACTTC. It codes for CASSPLGETQYF.

This clone appeared many times. This chain connects TRBV6-4 to TRBJ2-1, with 9 bases fitting TRBD2. The ends lost 3 bases at V and 5 bases at J; junction bases unmatched: 2. This CDR3 is built from 14 residues. The germline V gene encodes CDR1 MRHNA and CDR2 SNTAGT. CDR3 sequence: CASSEAGGHNEQFF. In DNA form, the CDR3 reads TGTGCCAGCAGTGAAGCGGGAGGACACAATGAGCAGTTCTTC.

The genes are TRBV7-2 and TRBJ1-1; D remains unclear. V lost 1 base and J lost 4, with 7 bases in between. The CDR3 consists of 13 residues. Germline-derived CDR1 and CDR2 are SGHTA and FQGNSA. The CDR3 region is CASSLGSSTEAFF. CDR3 coding DNA: TGTGCCAGCAGCTTAGGTTCCAGCACTGAAGCTTTCTTT. Full variable domain (outside the CDR3, taken from reference TRBV7-2 and TRBJ1-1): GAGVSQSPSNKVTEKGKDVELRCDPISGHTALYWYRQSLGQGLEFLIYFQGNSAPDKSGLPSDRFSAERTGGSVSTLTIQRTQQEDSAVYLCASSLGSSTEAFFGQGTRLTVV.

The chain joins TRBV10-3 to TRBJ1-2, with a tentative D call TRBD1 (5 bases). The V gene lost 2 bases and the J gene lost 0 bases, with 7 bases spanning the gap. This CDR3 has 14 residues. Per the germline V gene, CDR1 is ENHRY and CDR2 is SYGVKD. The CDR3 protein is CAISETGSNYGYTF. The CDR3 nucleotides are TGTGCCATCAGTGAGACAGGTTCTAACTATGGCTACACCTTC.

V and J are TRBV11-2 and TRBJ2-7, with D maybe TRBD2 (6 bases). Trimming left V 4 bases short and J 3 bases short, with 7 bases between. The CDR3 length is 12 residues. Germline lookup yields CDR1 SGHAT and CDR2 FQNNGV. Here the CDR3 reads CASSSDYYEQYF. In nucleotides, the CDR3 is TGTGCCAGCAGCTCGGACTACTACGAGCAGTACTTC.

This clone was detected a few times. This chain links TRBV5-1 with TRBJ2-1, with D possibly TRBD2 on 6 matching bases. Trimming removed 4 bases at V and 3 bases at J, with 14 bases between. Per the germline V gene, CDR1 is SGHRS and CDR2 is YFSETQ. The CDR3 contains 15 residues. The chain's CDR3 is CASSLTGTGYNEQFF. As DNA, the CDR3 is TGCGCCAGCAGCCTCACCGGGACTGGCTACAATGAGCAGTTCTTC.

This clone was seen only once. The chain is built from TRBV6-1 and TRBJ2-7, with D perhaps matching TRBD1 (5 bases). The germline V and J ends were trimmed by 2 bases and 4 bases, with 12 bases remaining between them. Germline V gene data show CDR1 as MNHNS and CDR2 as SASEGT. This CDR3 has 14 amino acids. The CDR3 coding sequence is TGTGCCAGCAGTGAATCAGGGTTTGAGTACGAGCAGTACTTC. Protein: CASSESGFEYEQYF.

The V and J genes are TRBV9 and TRBJ1-2; D unresolved. The germline gives CDR1 SGDLS, CDR2 YYNGEE. CDR3 length: 13 residues. With 0 bases removed from V and 4 bases from J, the gap between germline ends came to 7 bases. The CDR3 protein is CASSVVSGYGYTF. DNA for the CDR3: TGTGCCAGCAGCGTAGTCAGTGGCTATGGCTACACCTTC.

The chain links TRBV15 to TRBJ2-7, with D perhaps matching TRBD1 or TRBD2 (5 bases each). CDR1 is LNHNV and CDR2 is YYDKDF in the germline V gene (reference sequence). Trimming stripped 9 bases from V and 7 bases from J, with 19 bases between. This CDR3 is 13 amino acids long. In DNA form, the CDR3 reads TGTGCCACTACCGGGACCGTATTACGAGAGCAGTACTTC. Its translation: CATTGTVLREQYF. The whole variable domain, remainder taken from reference TRBV15 and TRBJ2-7, is DAMVIQNPRYQVTQFGKPVTLSCSQTLNHNVMYWYQQKSSQAPKLLFHYYDKDFNNEADTPDNFQSRRPNTSFCFLDIRSPGLGDTAMYLCATTGTVLREQYFGPGTRLTVT.

This sequence joins TRBV28 and TRBJ2-1; perhaps TRBD2 as D (5 bases). This CDR3 comprises 15 residues. Trimming cost V 2 bases and J 10 bases, with 18 bases left between them. The V gene's germline CDR1 is MDHEN and CDR2 SYDVKM. CDR3 DNA: TGTGCCAGCAGTTTAGCCTCAAAGATAGGGAGCGAGCAGTTCTTC. It codes for CASSLASKIGSEQFF.

The chain is built from TRBV7-2 and TRBJ1-1; unclear D gene. Germline V CDR1 and CDR2: SGHTA, FQGNSA. The CDR3 sequence is 12 residues long. The V end was cut by 6 bases, the J end by 1 base, with 6 bases between. The CDR3 protein is CASRRRNTEAFF. Here the CDR3 DNA reads TGTGCCAGCAGAAGAAGGAACACTGAAGCTTTCTTT. Full variable domain (missing parts from reference TRBV7-2 and TRBJ1-1): GAGVSQSPSNKVTEKGKDVELRCDPISGHTALYWYRQSLGQGLEFLIYFQGNSAPDKSGLPSDRFSAERTGGSVSTLTIQRTQQEDSAVYLCASRRRNTEAFFGQGTRLTVV.